Each of the 32 T cell receptor beta chains below was sequenced from the same sample in a study of shared clonotypes between healthy human individuals. Terminally differentiated effector memory CD45RA+ cells were left out of the naive CD8 fraction, which was CD45RO-negative and positively selected for CCR7. Sequencing was performed with immunoSEQ multiplex PCR; in TCRdb, only in-frame clones are kept and a portion is missing. The table has about 1.9 million clones, roughly 93% seen once. Material: naive CD8+ T cells from PBMCs. All receptors derive from a man aged 18 to 35 in good health. Some clones in this sample may be carry-over from other donors' samples.

A note on this clone: Other nucleotide sequences from this sample produce the same CDR3. The chain uses TRBV28 and TRBJ1-1; D is uncertain. The ends were cut back, 3 bases at V and 1 base at J, with 6 bases in the middle. This CDR3 spans 13 amino acids. Germline V CDR1 and CDR2: MDHEN, SYDVKM. The CDR3 DNA is TGTGCCAGCAGTTTGTTACAGAACACTGAAGCTTTCTTT. It specifies CASSLLQNTEAFF.

This rearrangement joins TRBV2 to TRBJ1-5, with unresolved D. V shed 6 bases and J shed 0 bases, with 9 bases lying between them. CDR3 length: 14 residues. The germline V gene encodes CDR1 SNHLY and CDR2 FYNNEI. Here the CDR3 reads CASSKTDSNQPQHF. The CDR3 DNA reads TGTGCCAGCAGCAAGACGGATAGCAATCAGCCCCAGCATTTT.

The chain has TRBV12-5 and TRBJ2-1; 11 bases fit TRBD2. This CDR3 comprises 17 residues. Germline V gives CDR1 LGHNT, CDR2 FRNRAP. V shed 5 bases, J shed 8 bases, and the junction held 14 bases outside the gene matches. Here the CDR3 DNA reads TGTGCTAGTGGTCCCGATCCCTCTAGCGGGAGGTTCTATGAGCAGTTCTTC. It encodes CASGPDPSSGRFYEQFF.

V is TRBV2 and J is TRBJ2-7; a possible D gene is TRBD2 (6 bases). Germline lookup yields CDR1 SNHLY and CDR2 FYNNEI. The V gene lost 8 bases and the J gene lost 6 bases, with 14 bases spanning the gap. CDR3 length equals 12 residues. In nucleotides, the CDR3 is TGTGCCAGCGTTCAGGGCGGGGCCGAGCAGTACTTC. Translated, it gives CASVQGGAEQYF.

The chain employs TRBV27 and TRBJ2-3; 7 bases map to TRBD2. This CDR3 contains 15 residues. Germline V gene data show CDR1 as MNHEY and CDR2 as SMNVEV (reference sequence). With 4 bases clipped from V and 4 bases from J, the junction kept 8 bases outside the gene matches. The CDR3 nucleotides are TGTGCCAGCAGTTCCGTCCGACTAGCTGCAGATACGCAGTATTTT. This codes for CASSSVRLAADTQYF.

The V call is TRBV7-9, the J call TRBJ2-7; no clear D gene. This CDR3 is built from 13 residues. CDR1 and CDR2 (germline): SEHNR, FQNEAQ (reference sequence). The V gene lost 1 base and the J gene lost 6 bases, with 10 bases spanning the gap. DNA of the CDR3: TGTGCCAGCAGCTTAGTGTCTACCACCGAGCAGTACTTC. It codes for CASSLVSTTEQYF.

This chain uses TRBV29-1 with TRBJ2-7; 7 bases map to TRBD1. Per the germline V gene, CDR1 is SQVTM and CDR2 is ANQGSEA. This CDR3 region has 17 residues. J gave up 3 bases and V 2 bases, and 16 bases lay outside the gene matches. CDR3 loop: CSVELSPGRGGLYEQYF. CDR3 in DNA: TGCAGCGTTGAACTGTCGCCCGGCCGAGGGGGCCTCTACGAGCAGTACTTC.

This chain connects TRBV19 to TRBJ2-2, with no clear D. The V and J ends lost 2 bases and 6 bases respectively, with 10 bases between them. This CDR3 spans 14 amino acids. Germline assignment: CDR1 LNHDA and CDR2 SQIVND (reference sequence). CDR3 in amino acids: CASSIIRLSGELFF. DNA of the CDR3: TGTGCCAGTAGTATAATCCGGCTATCCGGGGAGCTGTTTTTT.

This clone has just one count. The rearrangement links TRBV5-1 to TRBJ1-5, with D unclear. The ends were cut back, 5 bases at V and 7 bases at J, with 13 bases in the middle. The CDR3 contains 13 residues. In germline, CDR1 is SGHRS, CDR2 YFSETQ. CDR3 sequence reads: CASRVATNQPQHF. CDR3 bases: TGCGCCAGCAGGGTAGCTACGAACCAGCCCCAGCATTTT.

The chain employs TRBV7-3 and TRBJ2-3; 12 nucleotides match TRBD2. The CDR3 runs to 16 residues. With 5 bases clipped from V and 4 bases from J, the junction kept 7 bases outside the gene matches. Germline V gene sequence: CDR1 SGHTA, CDR2 FQGTGA. The CDR3, as DNA: TGTGCCAGCAGCCCCGTGGCTAGCGGGAGGGCAGATACGCAGTATTTT. Its protein is CASSPVASGRADTQYF.

This chain uses TRBV2 with TRBJ1-4; 9 bases line up with TRBD1. V trimming: 5 bases; J trimming: 5 bases; junction bases outside the gene matches: 9. Germline V gene lookup returns CDR1 SNHLY and CDR2 FYNNEI. The CDR3 totals 16 residues. The CDR3 DNA sequence: TGTGCCAGCAGTCGAGTGGGACAGGGTTTAAATGAAAAACTGTTTTTT. This gives the protein CASSRVGQGLNEKLFF.

V usage is TRBV2 and J usage is TRBJ2-6; 9 bases agree with TRBD1. CDR1 is SNHLY, CDR2 FYNNEI, per germline. The CDR3 spans 16 residues. Losses at the gene ends were 3 bases for V and 0 bases for J; bases not matched to a gene: 0. The CDR3 coding sequence is TGTGCCAGCAGTGAGGGACAGGGCTCTGGGGCCAACGTCCTGACTTTC. It encodes CASSEGQGSGANVLTF.

The V and J genes are TRBV29-1 and TRBJ1-2; D is unresolved. Germline loops: CDR1 SQVTM, CDR2 ANQGSEA. With 6 bases removed from V and 0 bases from J, the gap between germline ends came to 11 bases. This CDR3 is 13 amino acids long. This CDR3 is CSVPDGANYGYTF. CDR3 DNA sequence: TGCAGCGTGCCGGACGGAGCTAACTATGGCTACACCTTC.

This clone was seen only once. The chain uses TRBV11-3 and TRBJ2-1; 8 bases agree with TRBD1. The germline V gene has CDR1 SGHNT and CDR2 YENEEA. There are 14 residues in the CDR3. V lost 5 bases, J lost 7 bases, and 7 bases stayed unmatched. The CDR3 reads CASSPGQGWNEQFF. Here the CDR3 DNA reads TGTGCCAGCAGCCCTGGACAGGGTTGGAATGAGCAGTTCTTC.

This clone was found a few times. The sample carries other DNA sequences with the same CDR3. The chain couples TRBV7-3 to TRBJ1-1; possibly TRBD1 for D (6 bases). The CDR3 runs to 13 residues. Germline V gene lookup returns CDR1 SGHTA and CDR2 FQGTGA. V was shortened by 2 bases and J by 5 bases, with 9 bases between the two germline ends. The CDR3 sequence: CASSLGGRTEAFF. In DNA form, the CDR3 reads TGTGCCAGCAGCTTAGGGGGGCGGACTGAAGCTTTCTTT. Combining the CDR3 with reference TRBV7-3 and TRBJ1-1 gives the whole variable domain GAGVSQTPSNKVTEKGKYVELRCDPISGHTALYWYRQSLGQGPEFLIYFQGTGAADDSGLPNDRFFAVRPEGSVSTLKIQRTERGDSAVYLCASSLGGRTEAFFGQGTRLTVV.

The chain joins TRBV7-9 to TRBJ2-7, with D perhaps matching TRBD2 (7 bases). The CDR3 spans 14 residues. The germline V and J ends were trimmed by 6 bases and 6 bases, with 18 bases remaining between them. CDR1 and CDR2 from the germline V gene are SEHNR and FQNEAQ (reference sequence). The CDR3 nucleotides are TGTGCCAGCAGTTTCTGGGAGGGGGTGAGCGAGCAGTACTTC. It specifies CASSFWEGVSEQYF.

The V gene is TRBV30, the J gene TRBJ1-6, with 8 bases identical to TRBD1. The trim removed 6 bases at V and 4 bases at J, leaving 2 bases unmatched. Germline V gene lookup returns CDR1 GTSNPN and CDR2 SVGIG (reference sequence). The CDR3 sequence is 13 residues long. Here the CDR3 reads CACRTGYNSPLHF. The CDR3 DNA reads TGTGCCTGTAGGACAGGGTATAATTCACCCCTCCACTTT.

This sequence joins TRBV15 and TRBJ2-7, with 7 bases identical to TRBD2. J lost 3 bases, V lost 0 bases, and 5 bases had no gene match. Germline lookup yields CDR1 LNHNV and CDR2 YYDKDF (reference sequence). The CDR3 length is 15 residues. DNA of the CDR3: TGTGCCACCAGCAGAGATGCTAGCGGCCTCTACGAGCAGTACTTC. Residues: CATSRDASGLYEQYF. Combining the CDR3 with reference TRBV15 and TRBJ2-7 gives the whole variable domain DAMVIQNPRYQVTQFGKPVTLSCSQTLNHNVMYWYQQKSSQAPKLLFHYYDKDFNNEADTPDNFQSRRPNTSFCFLDIRSPGLGDTAMYLCATSRDASGLYEQYFGPGTRLTVT.

The rearrangement links TRBV7-3 to TRBJ2-2, with D tentatively TRBD2 (6 bases). V was cut by 2 bases and J by 5 bases, with 9 bases left in between. There are 14 residues in the CDR3. Germline CDR1 reads SGHTA; CDR2 reads FQGTGA. DNA for the CDR3: TGTGCCAGCAGCTTAGGGACTCCTACCGGGGAGCTGTTTTTT. This codes for CASSLGTPTGELFF.

The table lists this clone with a count of one. The J gene is TRBJ2-7, the V gene TRBV29-1; D is unresolved. In germline, CDR1 is SQVTM, CDR2 ANQGSEA. The CDR3 extends over 11 amino acids. Trimming stripped 5 bases from V and 2 bases from J, with 7 bases between. The CDR3 DNA follows: TGCAGCGTTTCGCAGACCTACGAGCAGTACTTC. Translating gives CSVSQTYEQYF.

A remark on this clone: In the same sample, other DNA sequences code for this CDR3. The V call is TRBV5-1, the J call TRBJ2-7; 7 bases align to TRBD1. CDR3 length: 14 amino acids. The junction had 6 bases not matched to a gene; V was cut back by 3 bases and J by 3 bases. Germline assignment: CDR1 SGHRS and CDR2 YFSETQ. Here the CDR3 DNA reads TGCGCCAGCAGCTCGACAGGGCGAGACTACGAGCAGTACTTC. Protein sequence: CASSSTGRDYEQYF. The full variable domain, with the rest looked up from reference TRBV5-1 and TRBJ2-7, is KAGVTQTPRYLIKTRGQQVTLSCSPISGHRSVSWYQQTPGQGLQFLFEYFSETQRNKGNFPGRFSGRQFSNSRSEMNVSTLELGDSALYLCASSSTGRDYEQYFGPGTRLTVT.

The genes are TRBV19 and TRBJ2-2; 7 nucleotides line up with TRBD1. V shed 4 bases, J shed 4 bases, and the junction held 3 bases outside the gene matches. The V gene's germline CDR1 is LNHDA and CDR2 SQIVND (reference sequence). The CDR3 totals 14 residues. CDR3 loop: CASSKKGATGELFF. In DNA form, the CDR3 reads TGTGCCAGTAGTAAAAAGGGGGCCACCGGGGAGCTGTTTTTT.

The chain links TRBV28 to TRBJ1-5; D call uncertain. The ends were cut back, 2 bases at V and 4 bases at J, with 9 bases in the middle. CDR1 is MDHEN, CDR2 SYDVKM, per germline. The CDR3 has 14 residues. The CDR3, as DNA: TGTGCCAGCAGTTTAAAGTTTAATAATCAGCCCCAGCATTTT. Translating gives CASSLKFNNQPQHF.

The chain combines TRBV7-3 with TRBJ1-2, with TRBD1 as a possible D gene (6 bases). Germline CDR1 reads SGHTA; CDR2 reads FQGTGA. The CDR3 runs to 14 residues. V was pared by 6 bases and J by 3 bases, with 14 bases between. CDR3 sequence (DNA): TGTGCCAGCAGTTCCGGGGGCTATGACTATGGCTACACCTTC. Its protein is CASSSGGYDYGYTF.

The chain is built from TRBV27 and TRBJ1-2; no definite D call. The V gene lost 3 bases and the J gene lost 1 base, with 12 bases spanning the gap. This CDR3 has 15 amino acids. The V gene's germline CDR1 is MNHEY and CDR2 SMNVEV (reference sequence). CDR3 amino acids: CASSFFAGSNYGYTF. Here the CDR3 DNA reads TGTGCCAGCAGTTTCTTTGCAGGCAGTAACTATGGCTACACCTTC.

The chain carries TRBV9 and TRBJ2-7; D remains unclear. The CDR3 covers 12 residues. V lost 3 bases to trimming and J lost 5 bases, with 9 bases between them. Germline-derived CDR1 and CDR2 are SGDLS and YYNGEE. CDR3 amino acids: CASSGLENEQYF. The CDR3 DNA follows: TGTGCCAGCAGCGGACTGGAGAACGAGCAGTACTTC.

The gene calls are TRBV27 and TRBJ2-7; D not certain. V shed 5 bases and J shed 0 bases, with 11 bases lying between them. CDR3 length: 14 amino acids. CDR1 is MNHEY and CDR2 is SMNVEV in the germline V gene (reference sequence). CDR3 amino acids: CASSDWGSSYEQYF. The CDR3 region has the DNA TGTGCCAGCAGTGACTGGGGAAGCTCCTACGAGCAGTACTTC.

Written as DNA, the CDR3 is TGTGCCAGCAGTTGGGACAGGGGAGGCGGGGAGCTGTTTTTT. Translated, it gives CASSWDRGGGELFF. This chain links TRBV27 with TRBJ2-2, with 10 bases that match TRBD1. Germline V lookup: CDR1 MNHEY, CDR2 SMNVEV (reference sequence). Trimming at V came to 4 bases and at J to 7 bases, leaving 3 bases not matched to a gene. This CDR3 has 14 amino acids.

V is TRBV4-1 and J is TRBJ2-3, with D uncertain. Germline assignment: CDR1 MGHRA and CDR2 YSYEKL. V gave up 4 bases and J gave up 2 bases, with 4 bases separating them. This CDR3 comprises 12 residues. The CDR3 DNA follows: TGCGCCAGCAGCCCAAACACAGATACGCAGTATTTT. Protein: CASSPNTDTQYF.

The table lists this clone with a few counts. The chain has TRBV18 and TRBJ1-1; D is unresolved. V was trimmed by 5 bases and J by 3 bases, leaving 7 bases between them. This CDR3 is 12 amino acids long. CDR1 is KGHSH and CDR2 is LQKENI in the germline V gene. The CDR3 here is CASSGRDTEAFF. In DNA form, the CDR3 reads TGTGCCAGCTCAGGGAGGGACACTGAAGCTTTCTTT.

This rearrangement joins TRBV7-2 to TRBJ1-5; D gene ambiguous. The germline gives CDR1 SGHTA, CDR2 FQGNSA. V dropped 4 bases and J dropped 9 bases, with 10 bases sitting between them. The CDR3 runs 12 residues. CDR3 bases: TGTGCCAGCAGCTCTCCCCGGGGGCCCCAGCATTTT. Encoded protein: CASSSPRGPQHF.

The table lists this clone with a few counts. The sample has other DNA sequences that encode this CDR3 too. The chain carries TRBV7-9 and TRBJ1-5, with D possibly TRBD1 on 5 matching bases. The germline V gene encodes CDR1 SEHNR and CDR2 FQNEAQ (reference sequence). Trimming removed 4 bases from V and 1 base from J, with 8 bases in between. The CDR3 consists of 14 residues. CDR3 sequence reads: CASSSRDSNQPQHF. The CDR3, as DNA: TGTGCCAGCAGCTCCCGGGACAGCAATCAGCCCCAGCATTTT.